One sample yielded the 22 T cell receptor beta chains listed below, sequenced in a study of blood T cell repertoires in COVID-19. Sequencing was performed with immunoSEQ multiplex PCR; in TCRdb, only in-frame clones are kept and a portion is missing. The sample records tens of thousands of clones, around 80% being singletons. Input material: peripheral blood. These receptors were collected from a man aged 55 to 70 with active or convalescent COVID-19.

Of note for this clone: One end of the junction fails to match germline, which may point to a read error. The chain couples TRBV27 to TRBJ1-2; perhaps TRBD1 as D (6 bases). CDR1 and CDR2 from the germline V gene are MNHEY and SMNVEV (reference sequence). The CDR3 is 15 amino acids. CDR3 sequence (DNA): TGTGCCAGCAGTTCCAGACTCCAGCAGGGGCGCGGCTTTTTCTTC. Translating gives CASSSRLQQGRGFFF.

In this sample, this clone turned up once. V and J are TRBV9 and TRBJ2-1, with 9 bases matching TRBD2. The trim removed 1 base at V and 8 bases at J, leaving 7 bases unmatched. The germline gives CDR1 SGDLS, CDR2 YYNGEE. The CDR3 contains 15 residues. Here the CDR3 reads CASSVTSGLAYEQFF. The CDR3 coding sequence is TGTGCCAGCAGCGTAACCTCGGGACTAGCATATGAGCAGTTCTTC.

This sequence joins TRBV5-1 and TRBJ1-3, with a possible D match to TRBD1 (6 bases). V was clipped by 4 bases and J by 0 bases, with 8 bases between them. The CDR3 loop spans 14 amino acids. The germline CDR1 and CDR2 sequences are SGHRS and YFSETQ. CDR3 sequence (DNA): TGCGCCAGCAGCAAGGACAGCTCTGGAAACACCATATATTTT. Translated: CASSKDSSGNTIYF.

The V and J genes are TRBV15 and TRBJ2-5; the D gene is possibly TRBD1 (6 bases). The CDR3 extends over 14 amino acids. V shed 1 base and J shed 2 bases, with 8 bases lying between them. CDR1 is LNHNV and CDR2 is YYDKDF in the germline V gene (reference sequence). The CDR3 region is CATSRGGQQETQYF. The CDR3 DNA reads TGTGCCACCAGCAGAGGGGGACAACAAGAGACCCAGTACTTC.

The rearrangement links TRBV7-2 to TRBJ1-3; D ambiguous. With 5 bases removed from V and 0 bases from J, the gap between germline ends came to 8 bases. Looked up from germline, CDR1 is SGHTA and CDR2 is FQGNSA. The CDR3 length is 14 residues. CDR3 sequence reads: CASSPDISGNTIYF. CDR3 in DNA: TGTGCCAGCAGCCCAGACATCTCTGGAAACACCATATATTTT.

CDR3 nucleotides: TGTGCCAGCACCGATAGTGGGCGGCCCCAGCATTTT. As protein: CASTDSGRPQHF. The chain links TRBV6-5 to TRBJ1-5; no definite D call. Germline V gene lookup returns CDR1 MNHEY and CDR2 SVGAGI. V shed 7 bases and J shed 9 bases, with 13 bases lying between them. This CDR3 has 12 amino acids.

The chain uses TRBV4-2 and TRBJ1-4; the match to TRBD1 covers 10 bases. The junction had 8 bases not matched to a gene; V was cut back by 2 bases and J by 5 bases. Germline CDR1 is LGHNA and CDR2 is YNFKEQ. The CDR3 loop spans 17 amino acids. In nucleotides, the CDR3 is TGTGCCAGCAGCCAAACTTTTGGACAGGGGGGGAATGAAAAACTGTTTTTT. Translated: CASSQTFGQGGNEKLFF.

The chain has TRBV3-1 (or the pseudogene TRBV3-2) and TRBJ1-6; unclear D gene. Germline V CDR1 and CDR2: LGHDT, YNNKEL (reference sequence). This CDR3 is built from 14 residues. The germline V and J ends were trimmed by 0 bases and 10 bases, with 10 bases remaining between them. Here the CDR3 reads CASSQEAGGSPLHF. The CDR3 region has the DNA TGTGCCAGCAGCCAAGAAGCGGGTGGATCACCCCTCCACTTT.

This rearrangement joins TRBV2 to TRBJ1-4; maybe TRBD1 (6 bases). The V gene lost 5 bases and the J gene lost 3 bases, with 13 bases spanning the gap. This CDR3 is built from 15 residues. The germline gives CDR1 SNHLY, CDR2 FYNNEI. The CDR3 coding sequence is TGTGCCAGCAGTAAGGACAGCCGTTCTAATGAAAAACTGTTTTTT. It translates to CASSKDSRSNEKLFF.

In this sample, this clone turned up once. The rearrangement uses TRBV5-1 and TRBJ1-2; TRBD1 matches 9 bases. The germline V gene encodes CDR1 SGHRS and CDR2 YFSETQ. This CDR3 contains 18 residues. J gave up 5 bases and V 0 bases, and 14 bases lay outside the gene matches. CDR3 protein: CASSLVLGTGMLGYGYTF. CDR3 coding DNA: TGCGCCAGCAGCTTGGTTTTAGGGACAGGGATGTTAGGGTATGGCTACACCTTC.

The CDR3 sequence is CASSPWTSGDTGELFF. As DNA, the CDR3 is TGTGCCAGCTCACCATGGACTAGCGGGGACACCGGGGAGCTGTTTTTT. The V gene is TRBV18, the J gene TRBJ2-2, with 12 bases that match TRBD2. Germline V gene lookup returns CDR1 KGHSH and CDR2 LQKENI. Trimming cost V 2 bases and J 3 bases; bases outside gene matches: 1. The CDR3 loop spans 16 amino acids. The entire variable domain, with the rest obtained from reference TRBV18 and TRBJ2-2, is as follows: NAGVMQNPRHLVRRRGQEARLRCSPMKGHSHVYWYRQLPEEGLKFMVYLQKENIIDESGMPKERFSAEFPKEGPSILRIQQVVRGDSAAYFCASSPWTSGDTGELFFGEGSRLTVL.

This sequence joins TRBV4-3 and TRBJ2-7, with 7 bases fitting TRBD1. The CDR3 runs 12 residues. Trimming at V came to 1 base and at J to 6 bases, leaving 0 bases not matched to a gene. CDR1 and CDR2 (germline): LGHNA, YSLEER. CDR3 sequence: CASSQGDSEQYF. The CDR3 DNA follows: TGCGCCAGCAGCCAAGGGGACAGCGAGCAGTACTTC.

The rearrangement uses TRBV2 and TRBJ1-4; 9 bases map to TRBD1. The germline CDR1 and CDR2 sequences are SNHLY and FYNNEI. V lost 6 bases, J lost 6 bases, and 5 bases stayed unmatched. The CDR3 contains 14 residues. CDR3 nucleotide sequence: TGTGCCAGCAGCTCGGACAGGGGCTATGAAAAACTGTTTTTT. Its protein product is CASSSDRGYEKLFF.

The rearrangement uses TRBV11-2 and TRBJ1-4, with D possibly matching TRBD1 (6 bases). The CDR3 is 15 residues long. Germline CDR1 is SGHAT and CDR2 is FQNNGV. V was trimmed by 4 bases and J by 0 bases, leaving 9 bases between them. The CDR3 coding sequence is TGTGCCAGCAGCTCCCCAGGGGCAACTAATGAAAAACTGTTTTTT. This gives the protein CASSSPGATNEKLFF.

The chain joins TRBV10-3 to TRBJ1-1, with D possibly matching TRBD1 (5 bases). Germline V gene data show CDR1 as ENHRY and CDR2 as SYGVKD. This CDR3 has 14 residues. Trimming cost V 7 bases and J 1 base, with 13 bases left between them. DNA for the CDR3: TGTGCCATCAAACAGGCTTCGGAGAACACTGAAGCTTTCTTT. Translating it yields CAIKQASENTEAFF.

V is TRBV2 and J is TRBJ2-5; 9 bases are a match to TRBD2. In germline, CDR1 is SNHLY, CDR2 FYNNEI. The CDR3 totals 16 residues. V lost 2 bases to trimming and J lost 0 bases; unmatched junction nucleotides: 4. Written as DNA, the CDR3 is TGTGCCAGCAGTGAACGGGCGGGGGGGTACCAAGAGACCCAGTACTTC. Translated: CASSERAGGYQETQYF.

V gene TRBV4-1 combines with J gene TRBJ2-5; D possibly corresponds to TRBD2 (6 bases). Germline V gene sequence: CDR1 MGHRA, CDR2 YSYEKL. The ends were cut back, 1 base at V and 5 bases at J, with 11 bases in the middle. The CDR3 length is 14 residues. CDR3 amino acids: CASSQGGTQETQYF. DNA of the CDR3: TGCGCCAGCAGCCAAGGCGGGACTCAGGAGACCCAGTACTTC.

This rearrangement joins TRBV24-1 to TRBJ2-2, with TRBD1 as a possible D gene (6 bases). CDR3 length equals 17 residues. Germline assignment: CDR1 KGHDR and CDR2 SFDVKD. V lost 3 bases and J lost 6, with 19 bases in between. CDR3 residues: CATSDTGSSQPSGELFF. The CDR3 DNA is TGTGCCACCAGTGATACAGGGTCTTCACAGCCGTCCGGGGAGCTGTTTTTT.

This clone has at least ten counts. The chain joins TRBV7-8 to TRBJ2-1, with 10 bases aligning to TRBD2. Trimming cost V 5 bases and J 0 bases; bases outside gene matches: 4. Germline CDR1 reads SGHVS; CDR2 reads FQNEAQ. This CDR3 has 16 amino acids. In DNA form, the CDR3 reads TGTGCCAGCAGCCAAGGACTAGCGGCCTCCTACAATGAGCAGTTCTTC. It translates to CASSQGLAASYNEQFF.

Of note for this clone: The identical CDR3 is also encoded by other nucleotide sequences in the sample. The CDR3 loop is CASSQDQTSGGAGDTQYF. The CDR3 DNA sequence: TGCGCCAGCAGCCAAGATCAGACTAGCGGGGGGGCAGGGGATACGCAGTATTTT. The rearrangement joins TRBV4-3 to TRBJ2-3; 14 bases are shared with TRBD2. The CDR3 sequence is 18 residues long. CDR1 is LGHNA, CDR2 YSLEER, per germline. The trim removed 0 bases at V and 6 bases at J, leaving 8 bases unmatched.

The chain couples TRBV28 to TRBJ1-5; the D is unclear. V lost 10 bases and J lost 2, with 15 bases in between. CDR1 is MDHEN and CDR2 is SYDVKM in the germline V gene. There are 14 residues in the CDR3. The CDR3 region is CATEYPGGNQPQHF. The CDR3 nucleotides read TGTGCCACCGAATACCCAGGTGGCAATCAGCCCCAGCATTTT.

The chain links TRBV4-1 to TRBJ2-2; 7 nucleotides agree with TRBD1. The V gene's germline CDR1 is MGHRA and CDR2 YSYEKL. V gave up 4 bases and J gave up 5 bases; unmatched junction bases: 13. This CDR3 comprises 17 residues. The DNA for the CDR3 is TGCGCCAGCAGCCGACAGGGAACTAGAACCCGTACCGGGGAGCTGTTTTTT. Residues: CASSRQGTRTRTGELFF.